One and the same sample provided the 2 T cell receptor beta chains below, sequenced in a study of blood T cell repertoires in COVID-19. Here immunoSEQ multiplex PCR was the method, and the copy in TCRdb shows in-frame clones only, minus some. The sample has hundreds of thousands of clones, around 87% seen once. Sample: peripheral blood. The receptor source for this set is a human donor in a cohort sampled during active COVID-19.

This sequence joins TRBV25-1 and TRBJ2-6; no clear D. This CDR3 comprises 15 residues. The germline V and J ends were trimmed by 1 base and 0 bases, with 4 bases remaining between them. CDR1 and CDR2 from the germline V gene are MGHDK and SYGVNS. As DNA, the CDR3 is TGTGCCAGCAGTGAATCCCTCTCTGGGGCCAACGTCCTGACTTTC. As protein: CASSESLSGANVLTF.

The chain recombines TRBV30 with TRBJ1-1, with 12 bases that match TRBD1. CDR1 and CDR2 (germline): GTSNPN, SVGIG (reference sequence). V lost 1 base and J lost 5; bases outside the gene matches: 8. This CDR3 is 16 amino acids long. The chain's CDR3 is CAWSEGTGGFGTEAFF. CDR3 nucleotide sequence: TGTGCCTGGAGTGAAGGGACAGGGGGCTTCGGAACTGAAGCTTTCTTT.